The TCR beta chain under discussion was sequenced for a study of blood T cell repertoires in COVID-19. Study-level background: Collection of acute and convalescent COVID-19 samples took place in the United States, Italy and Spain. T cells, B-cell-depleted T cells, or PBMCs provided the cDNA or gDNA that served as material.

The CDR3 totals 15 residues. V lost 4 bases, J lost 0 bases, and 4 bases stayed unmatched. Germline V CDR1 and CDR2: SGHAT, FQNNGV. Enrollment of patients from Seattle took place during active infection, with longitudinal follow-up. Authors' methods: Estimated nucleated cell counts came from reference gene primer amplification. The method was immunoSEQ multiplex PCR; TCRdb's version includes in-frame clones alone and lacks a portion of them. Clone size and the V and J calls come from that table; the DNA yielded D and trimming. The repertoire holds around 210,000 clones, with roughly 80% as singletons.

This receptor was obtained from a woman of 80 years or more with COVID-19, enrolled during active disease. The source material was peripheral blood. The chain is built from TRBV11-2 and TRBJ1-1; TRBD1 aligns across 8 bases. CDR3 residues: CASSWTGNLNTEAFF. In DNA, the CDR3 is TGTGCCAGCAGCTGGACAGGGAACTTGAACACTGAAGCTTTCTTT.